These 20 T cell receptor beta chains were all obtained from the same sample, sequenced in a study of blood T cells in healthy people across ages. PCR was performed a second time for roughly 7 to 11 cycles using a sample-barcoded 5' primer and a J-beta primer mix. TCRdb reprocessed the 5' RACE reads with MiXCR, giving one entry per CDR3 protein. The repertoire holds around 1,000,000 distinct CDR3 sequences, with around 27% as singletons. The data also belong to a second study, concerning T cells of mothers and their children.

Sample: blood. These receptors all stem from a girl aged 2 to 9 in good health.

This clonotype was observed a handful of times. The chain carries TRBV4-2 and TRBJ1-6; 11 bases fit TRBD1. Germline V gene data show CDR1 as LGHNA and CDR2 as YNFKEQ. After removal of 4 bases from V and 10 bases from J, the junction contained 6 bases not matched to a gene. CDR3 length equals 15 residues. CDR3 DNA sequence: TGTGCCAGCAGCCTCCGGGGACAGGGGGACTCACCCCTCCACTTT. Its protein product is CASSLRGQGDSPLHF.

This clonotype has a handful of counts. The rearrangement joins TRBV28 to TRBJ1-4, with D uncertain. V was clipped by 2 bases and J by 6 bases, with 10 bases between them. The CDR3 length is 14 residues. Germline V gene sequence: CDR1 MDHEN, CDR2 SYDVKM. CDR3 region: CASSLGSVDEKLFF. The DNA for the CDR3 is TGTGCCAGCAGTTTAGGTAGCGTCGATGAAAAACTGTTTTTT.

The rearrangement joins TRBV7-9 to TRBJ1-2; possible D gene TRBD1, 5 bases. The V gene lost 5 bases and the J gene lost 3 bases, with 19 bases spanning the gap. This CDR3 spans 16 amino acids. CDR1 SEHNR and CDR2 FQNEAQ come from the germline V gene (reference sequence). The CDR3 loop reads CASSPDGRKGYYGYTF. In nucleotides, the CDR3 is TGTGCCAGCAGCCCGGATGGGAGGAAGGGGTACTATGGCTACACCTTC.

This clonotype was found a few times. The rearrangement uses TRBV12-3 or TRBV12-4 and TRBJ2-5; perhaps D is TRBD1 or TRBD2 (5 bases each). This CDR3 is 15 amino acids long. Trimming removed 7 bases at V and 0 bases at J, with 15 bases between. The CDR3, as DNA: TGTGCCAGCACCTTGGGACCCAGATACCAAGAGACCCAGTACTTC. Its translation: CASTLGPRYQETQYF.

The gene calls are TRBV11-2 and TRBJ2-5; the match to TRBD1 covers 9 bases. The better agreement between TRBJ2-7 and the DNA end casts doubt on the J call. CDR1 is SGHAT and CDR2 is FQNNGV in the germline V gene. This CDR3 contains 15 residues. The CDR3 protein is CASSRPQGAGYEQYF. For the CDR3, the DNA is TGTGCCAGCAGCCGACCACAGGGGGCGGGATACGAGCAGTACTTC.

This chain connects TRBV6-5 to TRBJ2-3; D uncertain. Germline V gene lookup returns CDR1 MNHEY and CDR2 SVGAGI. Trimming removed 0 bases at V and 6 bases at J, with 10 bases between. This CDR3 comprises 14 residues. CDR3 nucleotide sequence: TGTGCCAGCAGTTACTCGTGGTCCGGGGATACGCAGTATTTT. Its protein is CASSYSWSGDTQYF.

This clonotype was seen a handful of times. The chain combines TRBV29-1 with TRBJ1-1; TRBD1 agrees at 9 bases. CDR1 is SQVTM, CDR2 ANQGSEA, per germline. V shed 6 bases and J 3 bases; nucleotides not matched to a gene: 8. The CDR3 extends over 14 amino acids. CDR3 DNA: TGCAGCGTAGTAAACAGGGGGCATCACACTGAAGCTTTCTTT. The encoded protein is CSVVNRGHHTEAFF.

The chain joins TRBV15 to TRBJ2-6; D is ambiguous. The length of the CDR3 is 13 residues. Germline CDR1 and CDR2: LNHNV and YYDKDF (reference sequence). V lost 9 bases and J 1 base, leaving 7 bases between the germline ends. The CDR3 DNA reads as TGTGCCACTACGCTATCTGGGGCCAACGTCCTGACTTTC. Residues: CATTLSGANVLTF.

To note about this clonotype: Since the CDR3 does not end with the conserved phenylalanine or tryptophan, this likely comes from a read error. In DNA, the CDR3 is TGTGCCAGCAGTTCCGGGACAGGGGGGTTCAATGAGCAGTTCCTC. Encoded protein: CASSSGTGGFNEQFL. This chain connects TRBV6-6 to TRBJ2-1, with TRBD1 matching over 11 bases. Trimming took 4 bases from V and 6 from J; bases not matched to a gene: 5. This CDR3 contains 15 residues. Germline V gene data show CDR1 as MNHNY and CDR2 as SVGAGI (reference sequence).

The rearrangement links TRBV4-1 to TRBJ1-4; D remains ambiguous. Germline V gene data show CDR1 as MGHRA and CDR2 as YSYEKL. V lost 0 bases and J lost 0, with 14 bases in between. The CDR3 extends over 18 amino acids. Written as DNA, the CDR3 is TGCGCCAGCAGCCAAGAGTCAGAACTAACACCAACTAATGAAAAACTGTTTTTT. Translated, it gives CASSQESELTPTNEKLFF.

The sample holds a few counts of this clonotype. The rearrangement links TRBV7-2 to TRBJ2-5, with D perhaps matching TRBD1 (6 bases). The DNA end is more similar to TRBJ2-7, so the J call may be wrong. Germline V lookup: CDR1 SGHTA, CDR2 FQGNSA. CDR3 length: 13 residues. This CDR3 is CASSFDRKYEQYF. The CDR3, as DNA: TGTGCCAGCAGCTTTGACAGGAAATACGAGCAGTACTTC.

The table lists this clonotype with a few counts. This rearrangement joins TRBV24-1 to TRBJ2-1; TRBD2 matches 9 bases. The CDR3 is made up of 16 amino acids. The ends lost 3 bases at V and 5 bases at J; junction bases unmatched: 7. Germline V CDR1 and CDR2: KGHDR, SFDVKD. For the CDR3, the DNA is TGTGCCACCAGTGATAAGCGGGGGGAACTTAACAATGAGCAGTTCTTC. Translated, it gives CATSDKRGELNNEQFF.

V is TRBV15 and J is TRBJ2-1; tentatively, D is TRBD2 (6 bases). In germline, CDR1 is LNHNV, CDR2 YYDKDF (reference sequence). V gave up 0 bases and J gave up 4 bases, with 13 bases separating them. CDR3 size: 16 residues. The CDR3: CATSRDPRELYNEQFF. In nucleotides, the CDR3 is TGTGCCACCAGCAGAGATCCCCGGGAGCTGTACAATGAGCAGTTCTTC.

This sequence joins TRBV7-8 and TRBJ1-6, with D maybe TRBD1 (5 bases). V was pared by 2 bases and J by 16 bases, with 12 bases between. The CDR3 has 12 amino acids. CDR1 is SGHVS and CDR2 is FQNEAQ in the germline V gene. CDR3: CASSLNGDLLHF. Written as DNA, the CDR3 is TGTGCCAGCAGCTTAAACGGGGACTTACTCCACTTT.

The CDR3 DNA sequence: TGCGCCAGCAGCCAAGCTAACCCCGGGACGTCCAACCATGGCTACACCTTC. Protein product: CASSQANPGTSNHGYTF. The rearrangement joins TRBV4-3 to TRBJ1-2; maybe TRBD1 (5 bases). Trimming left V 1 base short and J 6 bases short, with 21 bases between. From germline, CDR1 is LGHNA and CDR2 YSLEER. The CDR3 is 17 residues long.

The table lists this clonotype with many counts. The genes are TRBV6-6 and TRBJ2-5, with 8 nucleotides matching TRBD1. Germline values: CDR1 MNHNY, CDR2 SVGAGI (reference sequence). V was pared by 1 base and J by 5 bases, with 0 bases of the junction left unmatched. There are 13 residues in the CDR3. The CDR3 region has the DNA TGTGCCAGCAGTTACTGGACAGGGGAGACCCAGTACTTC. Translation gives CASSYWTGETQYF.

This clonotype was detected only a few times. V usage is TRBV2 and J usage is TRBJ1-5; weak D call: TRBD1 (5 bases). The CDR3 is made up of 15 amino acids. The V end lost 8 bases, the J end lost 7 bases, and 21 bases lay between the germline ends. The germline V gene encodes CDR1 SNHLY and CDR2 FYNNEI. The DNA for the CDR3 is TGTGCCAGCCATAGGGGTCTAGGGAAGGACCAGCCCCAGCATTTT. It encodes CASHRGLGKDQPQHF.

This clonotype was found a few times. The V gene is TRBV3-1, the J gene TRBJ2-7; D perhaps matches TRBD1 (7 bases). This CDR3 is 14 amino acids long. V was trimmed by 3 bases and J by 7 bases, leaving 16 bases between them. CDR1 is LGHDT, CDR2 YNNKEL, per germline (reference sequence). This chain's CDR3 is CASSHTNRGLEQYF. For the CDR3, the DNA is TGTGCCAGCAGCCATACCAACAGGGGACTTGAGCAGTACTTC.

The chain combines TRBV27 with TRBJ2-1; D is unclear. The DNA end lines up better with TRBJ2-5; the J call may be wrong. The germline V gene has CDR1 MNHEY and CDR2 SMNVEV (reference sequence). The CDR3 covers 13 residues. The CDR3 DNA reads TGTGCCAGCAGTTTATCGTATAAAGAGACCCAGTACTTC. Translation: CASSLSYKETQYF.

The J gene is TRBJ1-4, the V gene TRBV6-6; the D gene is possibly TRBD1 (5 bases). Germline assignment: CDR1 MNHNY and CDR2 SVGAGI (reference sequence). CDR3 length equals 16 residues. Deletions cut 5 bases from V and 11 bases from J, with 24 bases between. The CDR3 nucleotides read TGTGCCAGCAGTCCTACCTCGGGACGGGCGAAGTTGAAACTGTTTTTT. Translating it yields CASSPTSGRAKLKLFF.